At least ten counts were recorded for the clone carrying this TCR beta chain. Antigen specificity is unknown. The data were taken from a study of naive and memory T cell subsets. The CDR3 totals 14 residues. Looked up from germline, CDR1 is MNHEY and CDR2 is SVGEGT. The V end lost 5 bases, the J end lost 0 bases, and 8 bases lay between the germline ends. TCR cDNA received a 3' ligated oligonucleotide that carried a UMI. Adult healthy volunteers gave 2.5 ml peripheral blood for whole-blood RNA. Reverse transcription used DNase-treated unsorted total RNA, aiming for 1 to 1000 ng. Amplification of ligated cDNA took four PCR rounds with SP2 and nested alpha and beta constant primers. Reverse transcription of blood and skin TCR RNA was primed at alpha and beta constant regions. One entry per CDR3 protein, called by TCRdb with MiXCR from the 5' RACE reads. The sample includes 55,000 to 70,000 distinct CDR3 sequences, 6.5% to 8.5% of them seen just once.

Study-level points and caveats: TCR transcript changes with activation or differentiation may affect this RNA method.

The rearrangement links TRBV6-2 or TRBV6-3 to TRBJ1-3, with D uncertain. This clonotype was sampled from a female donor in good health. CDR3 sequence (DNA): TGTGCCAGCAGTGGATGGAGCTCTGGAAACACCATATATTTT. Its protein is CASSGWSSGNTIYF.